These 7 T cell receptor beta chains share one sample of origin, sequenced in a study of cytotoxic CD8 clonotypes in ibrutinib-treated CLL. Sequenced by immunoSEQ multiplex PCR; TCRdb stores in-frame clones only, minus some. The sample lists about 200,000 clones, 70% occurring once. The material was PBMCs, obtained after 12 months of ibrutinib treatment. These receptors all come from a human donor with chronic lymphocytic leukemia.

The V and J genes are TRBV4-3 and TRBJ1-1; D remains unclear. V gave up 6 bases and J gave up 4 bases, with 15 bases separating them. The CDR3 is made up of 14 amino acids. Germline V CDR1 and CDR2: LGHNA, YSLEER. This CDR3 is CASRIALKATEAFF. Here the CDR3 DNA reads TGCGCCAGCAGAATAGCTTTGAAAGCCACTGAAGCTTTCTTT.

With respect to this clone: Other DNA sequences within the sample encode an identical CDR3. The chain links TRBV7-3 to TRBJ1-1; perhaps TRBD1 as D (6 bases). This CDR3 has 13 residues. Germline assignment: CDR1 SGHTA and CDR2 FQGTGA. V was trimmed by 5 bases and J by 3 bases, leaving 10 bases between them. The CDR3 here is CASSDTGYTEAFF. CDR3 nucleotide sequence: TGTGCCAGCAGCGATACAGGGTACACTGAAGCTTTCTTT. The entire variable domain, with the rest obtained from reference TRBV7-3 and TRBJ1-1, is as follows: GAGVSQTPSNKVTEKGKYVELRCDPISGHTALYWYRQSLGQGPEFLIYFQGTGAADDSGLPNDRFFAVRPEGSVSTLKIQRTERGDSAVYLCASSDTGYTEAFFGQGTRLTVV.

The chain couples TRBV5-1 to TRBJ2-3, with D hard to call. The CDR3 consists of 15 residues. Trimming cost V 2 bases and J 3 bases, with 13 bases left between them. Germline CDR1 SGHRS, CDR2 YFSETQ. CDR3 coding DNA: TGCGCCAGCAGCTTAGGTGAACTGCTTACAGATACGCAGTATTTT. This encodes CASSLGELLTDTQYF.

The chain has TRBV9 and TRBJ2-7; possibly TRBD1 or TRBD2 for D (5 bases each). CDR1 SGDLS and CDR2 YYNGEE come from the germline V gene. The V end lost 4 bases, the J end lost 2 bases, and 16 bases lay between the germline ends. The CDR3 is made up of 15 amino acids. The CDR3 spells CASSLRPGPAYEQYF. CDR3 bases: TGTGCCAGCAGCTTAAGACCGGGACCCGCCTACGAGCAGTACTTC.

V and J are TRBV5-6 and TRBJ2-7, with a weak D call TRBD2 (6 bases). The V gene's germline CDR1 is SGHDT and CDR2 YYEEEE. The length of the CDR3 is 17 residues. V lost 4 bases and J 4 bases, leaving 24 bases between the germline ends. CDR3 coding DNA: TGTGCCAGCAGCAGCCGCATCGGCGTCGGGGGAACATACGAGCAGTACTTC. It yields the protein CASSSRIGVGGTYEQYF.

This clone was seen a few times. In DNA form, the CDR3 reads TGTGCCAGCAGTGCCAGATCCACCGGGGAGCTGTTTTTT. It specifies CASSARSTGELFF. The chain joins TRBV6-4 to TRBJ2-2; D is undetermined. The CDR3 has 13 amino acids. Germline V lookup: CDR1 MRHNA, CDR2 SNTAGT. V dropped 4 bases and J dropped 4 bases, with 7 bases sitting between them.

The chain combines TRBV9 with TRBJ1-2; D gene unclear. V lost 0 bases, J lost 0 bases, and 12 bases lay in between. This CDR3 comprises 16 residues. The germline CDR1 and CDR2 sequences are SGDLS and YYNGEE. The CDR3 nucleotides read TGTGCCAGCAGCGTAGATTCCGGCAGGTCTAACTATGGCTACACCTTC. Translated: CASSVDSGRSNYGYTF.